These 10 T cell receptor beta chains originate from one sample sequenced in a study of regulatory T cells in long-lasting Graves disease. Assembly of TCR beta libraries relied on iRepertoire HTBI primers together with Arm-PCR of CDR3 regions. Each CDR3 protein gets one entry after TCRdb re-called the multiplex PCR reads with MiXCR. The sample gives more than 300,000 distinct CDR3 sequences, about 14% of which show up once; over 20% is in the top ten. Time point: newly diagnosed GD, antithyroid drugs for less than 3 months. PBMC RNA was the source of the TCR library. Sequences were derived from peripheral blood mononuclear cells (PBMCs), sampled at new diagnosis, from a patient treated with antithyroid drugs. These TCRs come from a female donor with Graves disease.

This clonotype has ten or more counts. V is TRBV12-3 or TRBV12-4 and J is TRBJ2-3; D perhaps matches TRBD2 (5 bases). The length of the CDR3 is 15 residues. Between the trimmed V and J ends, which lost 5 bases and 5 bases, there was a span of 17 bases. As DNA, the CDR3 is TGTGCCAGCAGTACGTCCCGGGGATCGGGAGATACGCAGTATTTT. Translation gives CASSTSRGSGDTQYF.

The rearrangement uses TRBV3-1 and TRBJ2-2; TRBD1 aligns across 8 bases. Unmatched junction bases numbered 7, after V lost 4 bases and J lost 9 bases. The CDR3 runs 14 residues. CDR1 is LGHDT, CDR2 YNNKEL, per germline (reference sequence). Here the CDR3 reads CASSPTGDRRELFF. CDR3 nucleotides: TGTGCCAGCAGCCCGACAGGGGACCGCCGGGAGCTGTTTTTT. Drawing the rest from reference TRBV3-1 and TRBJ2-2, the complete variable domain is DTAVSQTPKYLVTQMGNDKSIKCEQNLGHDTMYWYKQDSKKFLKIMFSYNNKELIINETVPNRFSPKSPDKAHLNLHINSLELGDSAVYFCASSPTGDRRELFFGEGSRLTVL.

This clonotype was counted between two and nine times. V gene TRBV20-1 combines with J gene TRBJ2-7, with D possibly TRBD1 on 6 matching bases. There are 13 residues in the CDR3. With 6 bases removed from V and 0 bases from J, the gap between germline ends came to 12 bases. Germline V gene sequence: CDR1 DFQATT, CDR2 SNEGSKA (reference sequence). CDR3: CSAQTGLSYEQYF. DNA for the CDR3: TGCAGTGCACAGACAGGTCTCTCCTACGAGCAGTACTTC.

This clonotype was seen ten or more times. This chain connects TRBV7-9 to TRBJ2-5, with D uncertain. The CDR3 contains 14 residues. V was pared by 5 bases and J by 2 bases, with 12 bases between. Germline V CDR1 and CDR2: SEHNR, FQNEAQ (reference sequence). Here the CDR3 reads CASSRPSEQETQYF. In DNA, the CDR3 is TGTGCCAGCAGCCGACCATCTGAACAAGAGACCCAGTACTTC.

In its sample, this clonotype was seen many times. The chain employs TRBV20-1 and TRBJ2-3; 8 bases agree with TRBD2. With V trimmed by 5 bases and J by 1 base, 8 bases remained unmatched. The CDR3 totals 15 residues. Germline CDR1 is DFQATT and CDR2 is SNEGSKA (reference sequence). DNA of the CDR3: TGCAGTGCTTTCTCGGGGGGGGAGGGCACAGATACGCAGTATTTT. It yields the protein CSAFSGGEGTDTQYF.

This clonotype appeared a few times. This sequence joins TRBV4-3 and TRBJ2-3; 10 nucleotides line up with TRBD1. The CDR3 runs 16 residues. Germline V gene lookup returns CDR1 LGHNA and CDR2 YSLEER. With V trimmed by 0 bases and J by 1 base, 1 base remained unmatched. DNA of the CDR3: TGCGCCAGCAGCCAAGAGGGGACAGGGGGCACAGATACGCAGTATTTT. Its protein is CASSQEGTGGTDTQYF.

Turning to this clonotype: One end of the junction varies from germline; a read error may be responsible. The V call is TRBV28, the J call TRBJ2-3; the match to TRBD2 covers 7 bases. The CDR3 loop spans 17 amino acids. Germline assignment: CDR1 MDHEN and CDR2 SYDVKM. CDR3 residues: CATSPRMSGILTHTQYF. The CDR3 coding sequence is TGTGCCACCAGTCCAAGGATGAGCGGGATTCTCACACATACCCAGTATTTT.

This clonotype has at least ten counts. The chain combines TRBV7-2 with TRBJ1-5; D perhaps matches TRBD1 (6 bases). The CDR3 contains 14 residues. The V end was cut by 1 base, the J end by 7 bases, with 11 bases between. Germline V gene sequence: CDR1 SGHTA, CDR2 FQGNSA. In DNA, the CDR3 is TGTGCCAGCAGCTTAGTGGGGGGCGCCCAGCCCCAGCATTTT. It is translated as CASSLVGGAQPQHF.

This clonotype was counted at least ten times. The CDR3 loop is CASSLYEGSSSPLHF. In nucleotides, the CDR3 is TGTGCCAGCAGTTTATATGAGGGGAGTAGCTCACCCCTCCACTTT. The chain has TRBV27 and TRBJ1-6; tentatively, D is TRBD1 (5 bases). Trimming shortened V by 1 base and J by 10 bases, and 14 bases separated the two germline ends. The CDR3 extends over 15 amino acids. The germline CDR1 and CDR2 sequences are MNHEY and SMNVEV (reference sequence).

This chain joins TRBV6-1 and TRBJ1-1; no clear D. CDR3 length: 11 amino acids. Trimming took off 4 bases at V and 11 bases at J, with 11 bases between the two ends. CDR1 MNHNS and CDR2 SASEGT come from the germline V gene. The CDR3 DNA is TGTGCCAGCAGTGTCATAGGGAGGGCTTTCTTT. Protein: CASSVIGRAFF.